Below, 16 T cell receptor beta chains from the same sample are listed, as sequenced in a study of cytomegalovirus exposure and HLA in healthy donors. PCR was performed using 60 Vbeta and 13 Jbeta primers. This table comes from immunoSEQ multiplex PCR, and its TCRdb copy is limited to in-frame clones, with some not included. The table lists roughly 66,000 clones, roughly 74% of them singletons. Sequenced sample: PBMCs. The receptors come from a man younger than 35 in good health and CMV-seropositive.

V gene TRBV2 combines with J gene TRBJ2-2; no reliable D call. Germline V gene lookup returns CDR1 SNHLY and CDR2 FYNNEI. V was cut by 3 bases and J by 1 base, with 6 bases left in between. This CDR3 is built from 14 residues. The CDR3 loop reads CASSELRNTGELFF. CDR3 bases: TGTGCCAGCAGTGAGCTCAGGAACACCGGGGAGCTGTTTTTT. Variable domain in full (rest from reference TRBV2 and TRBJ2-2): EPEVTQTPSHQVTQMGQEVILRCVPISNHLYFYWYRQILGQKVEFLVSFYNNEISEKSEIFDDQFSVERPDGSNFTLKIRSTKLEDSAMYFCASSELRNTGELFFGEGSRLTVL.

This chain uses TRBV4-1 with TRBJ2-7, with D perhaps matching TRBD2 (5 bases). The CDR3 has 15 residues. The V end lost 1 base, the J end lost 6 bases, and 16 bases lay between the germline ends. Germline V gene sequence: CDR1 MGHRA, CDR2 YSYEKL. The CDR3 region is CASSQGTGETREQYF. The CDR3 coding sequence is TGCGCCAGCAGCCAAGGGACCGGGGAGACCCGCGAGCAGTACTTC.

There are a few counts of this clone. The gene calls are TRBV29-1 and TRBJ2-1; 7 positions agree with TRBD2. The CDR3 is 15 residues long. The V gene's germline CDR1 is SQVTM and CDR2 ANQGSEA. The junction had 11 bases not matched to a gene; V was cut back by 3 bases and J by 6 bases. In DNA form, the CDR3 reads TGCAGCGTTGACCCCATGATCGGGGGGTCCAATGAGCAGTTCTTC. Amino acid sequence: CSVDPMIGGSNEQFF.

The J gene is TRBJ1-5, the V gene TRBV14, with D possibly TRBD1 on 6 matching bases. The ends were cut back, 3 bases at V and 5 bases at J, with 8 bases in the middle. The germline CDR1 and CDR2 sequences are SGHDN and FVKESK. This CDR3 contains 13 residues. Here the CDR3 reads CASSQDSYQPQHF. In DNA, the CDR3 is TGTGCCAGCAGCCAGGACAGTTATCAGCCCCAGCATTTT.

As DNA, the CDR3 is TGTGCCTGGAGTCCCCAGGGGGCCCATGAGCAGTTCTTC. This translates into CAWSPQGAHEQFF. The gene calls are TRBV30 and TRBJ2-1; 8 bases fit TRBD1. This CDR3 has 13 amino acids. The V gene end was trimmed by 2 bases and the J gene end by 8 bases; junction bases not matched to a gene: 5. In germline, CDR1 is GTSNPN, CDR2 SVGIG (reference sequence).

This sequence joins TRBV6-5 and TRBJ1-5, with D possibly being TRBD1 (5 bases). V was cut by 6 bases and J by 4 bases, with 16 bases left in between. This CDR3 has 15 residues. Germline V gives CDR1 MNHEY, CDR2 SVGAGI. CDR3 sequence reads: CASSQGPGGNQPQHF. The CDR3 nucleotides are TGTGCCAGCAGCCAAGGGCCGGGGGGAAATCAGCCCCAGCATTTT.

V gene TRBV29-1 combines with J gene TRBJ2-7; 7 bases agree with TRBD1. V lost 2 bases and J lost 6; bases outside the gene matches: 10. Per germline, CDR1 SQVTM and CDR2 ANQGSEA. This CDR3 region has 14 residues. The CDR3 loop reads CSVEIQGSTLEQYF. In nucleotides, the CDR3 is TGCAGCGTTGAAATACAGGGGAGTACTCTCGAGCAGTACTTC.

The chain links TRBV5-1 to TRBJ1-2; 10 bases match TRBD1. This CDR3 is built from 14 residues. Germline V gives CDR1 SGHRS, CDR2 YFSETQ. V lost 3 bases, J lost 2 bases, and 1 base stayed unmatched. For the CDR3, the DNA is TGCGCCAGCAGCTCGGGACAGGGGAACTATGGCTACACCTTC. It encodes CASSSGQGNYGYTF. The variable domain in full, with the rest retrieved from reference TRBV5-1 and TRBJ1-2, is KAGVTQTPRYLIKTRGQQVTLSCSPISGHRSVSWYQQTPGQGLQFLFEYFSETQRNKGNFPGRFSGRQFSNSRSEMNVSTLELGDSALYLCASSSGQGNYGYTFGSGTRLTVV.

The gene calls are TRBV5-8 and TRBJ1-5; D remains unclear. The length of the CDR3 is 13 residues. V lost 2 bases, J lost 5 bases, and 8 bases lay in between. In germline, CDR1 is SGHTS, CDR2 YDEGEE. CDR3 in DNA: TGTGCCAGCAGCTTCTCGAGGGATCAGCCCCAGCATTTT. Translated: CASSFSRDQPQHF.

This clone was seen more than once but under ten times. The rearrangement joins TRBV5-6 to TRBJ2-5; no clear D. The CDR3 sequence is 13 residues long. The V and J ends lost 5 bases and 0 bases respectively, with 8 bases between them. Germline-derived CDR1 and CDR2 are SGHDT and YYEEEE. CDR3: CASSSQYQETQYF. As DNA, the CDR3 is TGTGCCAGCAGTTCCCAGTACCAAGAGACCCAGTACTTC.

In this sample, this clone turned up a few times. The chain uses TRBV27 and TRBJ1-5; D uncertain. Trimming shortened V by 4 bases and J by 0 bases, and 7 bases separated the two germline ends. Looked up from germline, CDR1 is MNHEY and CDR2 is SMNVEV (reference sequence). This CDR3 spans 14 amino acids. The chain's CDR3 is CASSSLYSNQPQHF. The CDR3 bases are TGTGCCAGCAGTTCACTATATAGCAATCAGCCCCAGCATTTT.

The chain is built from TRBV11-2 and TRBJ2-7; TRBD1 is a possible D gene (5 bases). V lost 2 bases to trimming and J lost 0 bases, with 8 bases between them. Germline V gene data show CDR1 as SGHAT and CDR2 as FQNNGV. The CDR3 totals 14 residues. CDR3 DNA: TGTGCCAGCAGCTTATGGCAGGGCTCCTACGAGCAGTACTTC. As protein: CASSLWQGSYEQYF.

V is TRBV2 and J is TRBJ1-6, with 8 bases that match TRBD1. CDR3 length: 16 residues. Germline V gene data show CDR1 as SNHLY and CDR2 as FYNNEI. J was trimmed by 5 bases and V by 4 bases; bases with no gene match: 7. The DNA for the CDR3 is TGTGCCAGCAGTGCGGACAGGGTCCGGAATAATTCACCCCTCCACTTT. This encodes CASSADRVRNNSPLHF.

The chain couples TRBV29-1 to TRBJ2-5; D unresolved. The V end lost 6 bases, the J end lost 4 bases, and 9 bases lay between the germline ends. Germline CDR1 and CDR2: SQVTM and ANQGSEA. CDR3 length equals 11 residues. The CDR3 region has the DNA TGCAGCGTGCCTTCAGTAGAGACCCAGTACTTC. It codes for CSVPSVETQYF.

The rearrangement links TRBV9 to TRBJ1-3; 10 nucleotides align to TRBD1. Germline V gene sequence: CDR1 SGDLS, CDR2 YYNGEE. The V gene end was trimmed by 0 bases and the J gene end by 2 bases; junction bases not matched to a gene: 2. This CDR3 is built from 16 residues. The DNA of the CDR3 is TGTGCCAGCAGCGTAGAGGGGACAGGGGCTGGAAACACCATATATTTT. Its translation: CASSVEGTGAGNTIYF.

This chain uses TRBV29-1 with TRBJ1-1, with D uncertain. Per the germline V gene, CDR1 is SQVTM and CDR2 is ANQGSEA. The CDR3 contains 13 residues. The ends were cut back, 4 bases at V and 4 bases at J, with 13 bases in the middle. CDR3 region: CSVVTTEGTEAFF. In DNA form, the CDR3 reads TGCAGCGTTGTGACTACAGAGGGCACTGAAGCTTTCTTT.